The rows below give T cell receptor beta chains drawn from one sample of a study of beta chain features in type 1 diabetes. Profiled with immunoSEQ multiplex PCR; TCRdb holds only in-frame clones, not every one. The sample shows fewer than 900,000 clones, roughly a sixth of them seen only once. The material sequenced was naive CD4+ T cells from blood. The receptors were gathered from a woman aged 18 to 35 in good health. The CDR3 runs from the conserved cysteine through the conserved F or W. The order of the fields is V gene, J gene, D gene, CDR3 protein. A D gene is named only where the DNA matches it firmly.

TRBV19	TRBJ1-3	NA	CASSPPESGNTIYF
TRBV28	TRBJ2-1	TRBD2	CASSPTVLAGGFNEQFF
TRBV19	TRBJ2-7	TRBD1	CASSKTGQIYEQYF
TRBV25-1	TRBJ1-2	TRBD1	CASSAQGDGYTF
TRBV9	NA	TRBD2	CASSKRGSFSPSEQYF
TRBV5-6	TRBJ1-1	NA	CASSSLGLGETTEAFF
TRBV20-1	TRBJ2-7	NA	CSAAGYEQYF
TRBV29-1	TRBJ2-7	NA	CSVRIRPVYEQYF
TRBV6-5	TRBJ1-5	NA	CATQPRGGQPQHF
TRBV9	TRBJ2-3	NA	CASSVGRSALPDTQYF
TRBV9	TRBJ2-4	NA	CASSVGGIAKNIQYF
TRBV7-9	TRBJ1-2	NA	CASSSSGGGDYGYTF
TRBV7-2	TRBJ2-3	NA	CASRGGGDTQYF
TRBV7-3	TRBJ2-2	NA	CASSFSSAGELFF
TRBV28	TRBJ2-7	TRBD1	CASSELSTGTGKYEQYF
TRBV7-2	TRBJ1-3	NA	CASSRGDGNTIYF
TRBV7-9	TRBJ2-1	TRBD2	CASSRGGSGVTYNEQFF
TRBV11-2	TRBJ1-2	NA	CASSLERGASYGYTF
TRBV28	TRBJ2-7	TRBD1	CASSLTIDRDRITYEQYF
TRBV6-6	TRBJ2-5	NA	CASTRQNQETQYF
TRBV4-2	TRBJ2-7	TRBD2	CASSQVGGGRRPYEQYF
TRBV28	TRBJ2-5	NA	CASREGGTQETQYF
TRBV7-9	TRBJ2-3	NA	CASSCSGGGRPDTQYF
TRBV9	TRBJ1-2	TRBD1	CASSLSTGTERNGYTF
TRBV28	TRBJ1-2	NA	CASSQPRGYTF
TRBV7-8	TRBJ1-5	NA	CASSSAWPDQPQHF
TRBV28	TRBJ2-1	NA	CASSLLMGRNNEQFF
TRBV7-3	TRBJ2-7	TRBD2	CASSLLAGVGYEQYF
TRBV1	TRBJ2-5	NA	CTSSVRRGLAWETQYF
TRBV7-9	TRBJ1-1	NA	CASSLSQTAHGTAFF
TRBV7-2	TRBJ2-7	NA	CASRVGTPSYEQYF
TRBV18	TRBJ2-1	TRBD2	CASSPLFGTRSYNEQFF
TRBV5-6	TRBJ1-2	NA	CASSLGQKHYGYTF
TRBV11-2	TRBJ2-2	NA	CASSPNRANTGELFF
TRBV18	TRBJ1-5	NA	CASSSGINQPQHF
TRBV4-3	TRBJ1-1	TRBD1	CASSQDGTGLTEAFF
TRBV6-5	TRBJ2-5	NA	CASSYGRGPRETQYF
TRBV7-8	TRBJ1-1	TRBD1	CASSLAAQGAPEAFF
TRBV28	TRBJ2-2	NA	CASSLSGGELFF
TRBV7-8	TRBJ2-3	NA	CASSRGRDQDTQYF
TRBV6-5	TRBJ2-5	NA	CASSYSGRVQYF
TRBV4-3	TRBJ2-4	NA	CASSQDLLGAGRNIQYF
TRBV2	TRBJ1-1	TRBD1	CASRRTGGDVNAFF
TRBV7-2	TRBJ1-5	TRBD1	CASSLVTSSGQGSQPQHF
TRBV14	TRBJ1-4	NA	CASSPVGGTNEKLFF
TRBV10-3	TRBJ2-1	TRBD2	CAITASGSNEQFF
TRBV28	TRBJ2-7	TRBD1	CASSLGDRRSYEQYF
TRBV10-3	TRBJ2-5	TRBD1	CAIGQGETQYF
TRBV5-6	TRBJ2-3	NA	CASSGGRHQGDTQYF
TRBV7-2	TRBJ2-3	NA	CASTRALDTQYF
TRBV6-6	TRBJ2-5	TRBD1	CASSYTGVIETQYF
TRBV20-1	NA	NA	CSASGLGEQYF
TRBV29-1	TRBJ2-1	NA	CSVGTRYNEQFF
TRBV7-2	TRBJ2-7	TRBD2	CASSPGTSGRYREQYF
TRBV28	TRBJ2-2	NA	CASNSGNTGELFF
TRBV10-3	TRBJ2-1	TRBD1	CATTGTGGLNEQFF
TRBV28	TRBJ2-1	NA	CASQVPYNEQFF
TRBV5-4	TRBJ2-2	NA	CASSLTGGELFF